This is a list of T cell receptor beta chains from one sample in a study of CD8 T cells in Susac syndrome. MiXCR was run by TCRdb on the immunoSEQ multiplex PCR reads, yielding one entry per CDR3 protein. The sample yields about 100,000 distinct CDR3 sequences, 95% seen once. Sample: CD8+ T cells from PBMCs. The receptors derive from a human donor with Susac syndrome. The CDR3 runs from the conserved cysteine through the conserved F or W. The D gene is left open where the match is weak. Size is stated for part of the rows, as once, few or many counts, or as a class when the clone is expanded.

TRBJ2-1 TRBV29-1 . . CSVGGTFHSYNEQFF TGCAGCGTTGGGGGGACTTTTCACTCCTACAATGAGCAGTTCTTC
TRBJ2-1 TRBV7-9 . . CASSLATGEDEQFF TGTGCCAGCAGCTTAGCAACAGGGGAGGATGAGCAGTTCTTC
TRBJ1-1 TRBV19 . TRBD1 CASNPWDSSVNTEAFF TGTGCCAGTAACCCCTGGGACAGCTCTGTGAACACTGAAGCTTTCTTT
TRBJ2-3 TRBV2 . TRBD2 CASKRGGSESTDTQYF TGTGCCAGCAAGCGCGGCGGGAGTGAGAGCACAGATACGCAGTATTTT
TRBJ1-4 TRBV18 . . CASSPAGVTNEKLFF TGTGCCAGCTCACCAGCTGGGGTAACTAATGAAAAACTGTTTTTT
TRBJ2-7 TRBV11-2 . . CASSLGAGSYEQYF TGTGCCAGCAGCTTAGGGGCGGGCTCCTACGAGCAGTACTTC
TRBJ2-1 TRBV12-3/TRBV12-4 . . CASTLRRDEQFF TGTGCCAGCACCCTGCGAAGGGATGAGCAGTTCTTC
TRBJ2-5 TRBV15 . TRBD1 CATSGGTGDQETQYF TGTGCCACCAGCGGAGGGACAGGGGACCAAGAGACCCAGTACTTC
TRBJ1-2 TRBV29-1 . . CSVGYGYTF TGCAGCGTTGGCTATGGCTACACCTTC
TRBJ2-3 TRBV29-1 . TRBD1 CSVEGTGFTDTQYF TGCAGCGTTGAAGGGACAGGCTTCACAGATACGCAGTATTTT
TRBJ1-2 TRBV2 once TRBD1 CASSEARGRGYGYTF TGTGCCAGCAGTGAAGCCAGGGGGCGCGGATATGGCTACACCTTC